Sequencing of this TCR beta chain was carried out in a study of blood T cell repertoires in COVID-19. Original methodology: Amplification of reference gene primers provided the estimated nucleated cell counts. The repertoire was sequenced with immunoSEQ multiplex PCR; TCRdb's copy has only in-frame clones and lacks some. The DNA gave D and trimming, while V, J and clone size come from that table. The sample has about 95,000 clones; 75% to 85% are singletons. Trimming took 4 bases from V and 8 from J; bases not matched to a gene: 7. There are 15 residues in the CDR3. Germline loops: CDR1 SGHNT, CDR2 YYREEE (reference sequence). Patients in Seattle were enrolled during active infection, then followed longitudinally.

This TCR was recovered from an elderly man with COVID-19, enrolled during active disease. The sample taken for sequencing was peripheral blood. The rearrangement uses TRBV5-4 and TRBJ2-1; TRBD2 agrees at 12 bases. The CDR3 DNA reads as TGTGCCAGCAGCCAGACTAGCGGGAGTTGGGATGAGCAGTTCTTC. The encoded protein is CASSQTSGSWDEQFF. Supplemented by reference TRBV5-4 and TRBJ2-1, the full variable domain reads ETGVTQSPTHLIKTRGQQVTLRCSSQSGHNTVSWYQQALGQGPQFIFQYYREEENGRGNFPPRFSGLQFPNYSSELNVNALELDDSALYLCASSQTSGSWDEQFFGPGTRLTVL.